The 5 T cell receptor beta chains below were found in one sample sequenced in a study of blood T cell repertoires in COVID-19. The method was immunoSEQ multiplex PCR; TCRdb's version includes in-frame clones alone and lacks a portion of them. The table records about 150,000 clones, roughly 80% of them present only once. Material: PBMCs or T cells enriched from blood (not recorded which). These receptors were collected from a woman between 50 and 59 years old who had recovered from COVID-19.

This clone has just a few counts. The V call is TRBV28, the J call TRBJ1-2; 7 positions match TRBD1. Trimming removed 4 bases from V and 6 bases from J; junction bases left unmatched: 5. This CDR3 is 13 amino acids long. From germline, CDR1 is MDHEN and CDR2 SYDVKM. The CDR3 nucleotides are TGTGCCAGCAGTTCGGTGGGGACAGATGGCTACACCTTC. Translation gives CASSSVGTDGYTF.

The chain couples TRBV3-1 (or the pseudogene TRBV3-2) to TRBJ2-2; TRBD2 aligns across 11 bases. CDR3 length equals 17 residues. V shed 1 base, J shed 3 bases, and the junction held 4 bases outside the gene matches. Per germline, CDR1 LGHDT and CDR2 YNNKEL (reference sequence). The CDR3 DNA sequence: TGTGCCAGCAGCCAAGTGTCACTAGCGGGAGACACCGGGGAGCTGTTTTTT. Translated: CASSQVSLAGDTGELFF.

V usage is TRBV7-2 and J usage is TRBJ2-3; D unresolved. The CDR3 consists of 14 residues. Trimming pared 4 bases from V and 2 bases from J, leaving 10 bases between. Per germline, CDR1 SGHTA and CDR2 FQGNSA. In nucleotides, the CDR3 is TGTGCCAGCAGCTCTAGAGATCTCACAGATACGCAGTATTTT. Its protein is CASSSRDLTDTQYF.

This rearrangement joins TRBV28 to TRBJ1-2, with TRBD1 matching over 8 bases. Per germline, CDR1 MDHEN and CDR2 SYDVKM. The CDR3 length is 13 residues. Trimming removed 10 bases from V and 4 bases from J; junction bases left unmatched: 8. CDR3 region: CATQGEASYGYTF. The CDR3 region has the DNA TGTGCCACACAGGGGGAGGCTTCCTATGGCTACACCTTC.

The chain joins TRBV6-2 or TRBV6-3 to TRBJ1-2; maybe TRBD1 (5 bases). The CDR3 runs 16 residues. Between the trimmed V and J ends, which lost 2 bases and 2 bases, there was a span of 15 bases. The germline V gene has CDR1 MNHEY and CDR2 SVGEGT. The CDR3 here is CASSYGLGGRNYGYTF. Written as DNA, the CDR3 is TGTGCCAGCAGTTACGGCCTCGGGGGACGGAACTATGGCTACACCTTC.